This TCR beta chain was sequenced in a study of neurological immune-mediated disorders. General study points: HTLV-1-associated myelopathy ranked highest for TCR clonal expansion and multiple sclerosis lowest, beneath healthy controls.

It was by 5'RACE with 10-nucleotide random UMIs that the cDNA was made. TCRdb reprocessed the 5' RACE reads with MiXCR, giving one entry per CDR3 protein. This sample has about 20,000 distinct CDR3 sequences, with 27% found just once. The sample holds a few counts of this clonotype. Its antigen is as yet unknown. The CDR3 is made up of 15 amino acids. The V and J ends lost 1 base and 6 bases respectively, with 13 bases between them. Germline-derived CDR1 and CDR2 are SGHTA and FQGNSA. The chain is built from TRBV7-2 and TRBJ2-4; D tentatively fits TRBD1 or TRBD2 (6 bases each). This receptor was taken from a man in his fifties with HTLV-1-associated myelopathy (HAM/TSP). What was sequenced was PBMCs. The CDR3 sequence is CASSLVGGRINIQYF. Written as DNA, the CDR3 is TGTGCCAGCAGCTTAGTCGGGGGCCGGATAAACATTCAGTACTTC.